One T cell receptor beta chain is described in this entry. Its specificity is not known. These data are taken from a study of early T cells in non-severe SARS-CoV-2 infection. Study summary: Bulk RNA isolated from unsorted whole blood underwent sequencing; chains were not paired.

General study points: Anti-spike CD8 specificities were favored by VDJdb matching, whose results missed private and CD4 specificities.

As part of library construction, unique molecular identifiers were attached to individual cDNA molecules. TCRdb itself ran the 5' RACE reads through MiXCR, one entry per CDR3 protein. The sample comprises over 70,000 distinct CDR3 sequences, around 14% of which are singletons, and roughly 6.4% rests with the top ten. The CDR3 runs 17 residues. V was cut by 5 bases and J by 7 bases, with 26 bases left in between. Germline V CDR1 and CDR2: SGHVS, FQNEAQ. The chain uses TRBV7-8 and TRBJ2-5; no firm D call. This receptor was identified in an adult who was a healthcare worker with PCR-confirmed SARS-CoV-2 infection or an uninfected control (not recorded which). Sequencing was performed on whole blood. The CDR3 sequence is CASSPKGPLQSRGTQYF. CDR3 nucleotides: TGTGCCAGCAGCCCAAAAGGCCCTTTACAGTCGCGAGGGACCCAGTACTTC.